This record covers a single TCR beta chain. The data were produced by immunoSEQ multiplex PCR, yet TCRdb's version contains in-frame clones alone and is incomplete. The sample contains fewer than 110,000 clones, roughly 90% of which appear only once. Per the germline V gene, CDR1 is MGHRA and CDR2 is YSYEKL. This CDR3 has 16 amino acids. Trimming took 3 bases from V and 0 from J; bases not matched to a gene: 5. The source of the sample is a study of blood T cell repertoires in COVID-19. The TCR was taken from a man in his forties or fifties with active or convalescent COVID-19. The chain joins TRBV4-1 to TRBJ2-7, with 10 bases identical to TRBD1. Sequenced material: peripheral blood. The CDR3: CASSQTGTGVSYEQYF. CDR3 sequence (DNA): TGCGCCAGCAGCCAGACCGGGACAGGGGTCTCCTACGAGCAGTACTTC.